This T cell receptor beta chain was sequenced in a study of blood T cell repertoires in COVID-19. Study as a whole: The United States, Italy and Spain were the sources of the acute and convalescent COVID-19 samples. From T cells, B-cell-depleted T cells, or PBMCs came the material, which was cDNA or gDNA.

TCRdb keeps only in-frame clones here, not all; method: immunoSEQ multiplex PCR. The sample comprises some 370,000 clones, roughly nine tenths of which are singletons, and over 1% rests with the top ten. V dropped 1 base and J dropped 6; count of bases not matched to a gene: 11. The CDR3 extends over 17 amino acids. Germline CDR1 SGHDT, CDR2 YYEEEE. The origin of this receptor is a man aged 35 to 55 with acute or convalescent COVID-19. This chain uses TRBV5-6 with TRBJ2-2; 8 nucleotides align to TRBD1. Specimen: peripheral blood. This chain's CDR3 is CASSLPRDRLFAGELFF. The CDR3 DNA sequence: TGTGCCAGCAGCTTGCCCCGGGACAGGCTCTTTGCCGGGGAGCTGTTTTTT. The entire variable domain, with the rest obtained from reference TRBV5-6 and TRBJ2-2, is as follows: DAGVTQSPTHLIKTRGQQVTLRCSPKSGHDTVSWYQQALGQGPQFIFQYYEEEERQRGNFPDRFSGHQFPNYSSELNVNALLLGDSALYLCASSLPRDRLFAGELFFGEGSRLTVL.